These 3 T cell receptor beta chains came from one sample sequenced in a study of vaccination and CD4 T cells after COVID-19. These receptors are not linked to any known antigen. Sequence data for DNA of cultured CD4+ T cells were generated by the Oncomine TCR Beta short-read assay. TCRdb re-called the PCR reads through MiXCR, storing one row per CDR3 protein. The top ten hold roughly 18% of the sample, which has 5,500 to 8,000 distinct CDR3 sequences, roughly 71% seen once. As to treatment: approximately 9-day PBMC culture with coronavirus spike peptide pools or control peptides (ViraFEST assay). Sequenced: CD4+ T cells from blood, cultured in vitro. All receptors come from a human donor who had recovered from COVID-19.

This CDR3 is CASSPWTGSSYEQYF. DNA of the CDR3: TGTGCCAGCAGTCCCTGGACAGGGAGCTCCTACGAGCAGTACTTC. The genes are TRBV12-3 or TRBV12-4 and TRBJ2-7; 8 bases align to TRBD1. J was trimmed by 0 bases and V by 5 bases; bases with no gene match: 6. The CDR3 extends over 15 amino acids.

The CDR3 DNA is TGTGCCAGCAGCTTAGGGGTATCGGCTTCACCCCTCCACTTT. Its translation is CASSLGVSASPLHF. The rearrangement uses TRBV7-9 and TRBJ1-6, with D uncertain. V lost 1 base to trimming and J lost 9 bases, with 10 bases between them. Germline-derived CDR1 and CDR2 are SEHNR and FQNEAQ (reference sequence). The CDR3 has 14 residues.

V usage is TRBV11-3 and J usage is TRBJ1-6; 10 bases fit TRBD1. The germline V gene has CDR1 SGHNT and CDR2 YENEEA. The CDR3 sequence is 16 residues long. The junction had 6 bases not matched to a gene; V was cut back by 1 base and J by 9 bases. The CDR3 sequence: CASSLGSTGGSSPLHF. In DNA, the CDR3 is TGTGCCAGCAGCTTAGGCTCGACAGGGGGCAGTTCACCCCTCCACTTT. Variable domain in full (rest from reference TRBV11-3 and TRBJ1-6): EAGVVQSPRYKIIEKKQPVAFWCNPISGHNTLYWYLQNLGQGPELLIRYENEEAVDDSQLPKDRFSAERLKGVDSTLKIQPAELGDSAVYLCASSLGSTGGSSPLHFGNGTRLTVT.